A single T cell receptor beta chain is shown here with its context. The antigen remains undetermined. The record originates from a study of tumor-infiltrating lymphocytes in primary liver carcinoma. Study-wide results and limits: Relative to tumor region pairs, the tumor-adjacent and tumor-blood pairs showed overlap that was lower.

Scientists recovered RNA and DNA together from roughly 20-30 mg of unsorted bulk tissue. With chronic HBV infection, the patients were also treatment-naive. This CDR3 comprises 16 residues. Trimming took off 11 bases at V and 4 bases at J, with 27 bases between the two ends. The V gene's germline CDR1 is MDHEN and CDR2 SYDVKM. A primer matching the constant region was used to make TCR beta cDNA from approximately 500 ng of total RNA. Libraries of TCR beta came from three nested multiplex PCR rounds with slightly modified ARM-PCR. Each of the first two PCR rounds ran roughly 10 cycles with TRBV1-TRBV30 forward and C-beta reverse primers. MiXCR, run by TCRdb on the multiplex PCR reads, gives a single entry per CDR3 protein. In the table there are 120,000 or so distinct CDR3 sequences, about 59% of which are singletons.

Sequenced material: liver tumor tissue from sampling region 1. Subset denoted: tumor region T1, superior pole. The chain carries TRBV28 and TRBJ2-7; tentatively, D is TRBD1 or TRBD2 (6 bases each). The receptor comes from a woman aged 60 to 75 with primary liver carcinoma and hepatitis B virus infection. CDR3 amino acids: CAGSIWGAGGTYEQYF. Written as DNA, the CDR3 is TGTGCCGGGAGTATCTGGGGGGCAGGCGGAACTTACGAGCAGTACTTC. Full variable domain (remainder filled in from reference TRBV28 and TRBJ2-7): DVKVTQSSRYLVKRTGEKVFLECVQDMDHENMFWYRQDPGLGLRLIYFSYDVKMKEKGDIPEGYSVSREKKERFSLILESASTNQTSMYLCAGSIWGAGGTYEQYFGPGTRLTVT.